This T cell receptor (beta chain) was recovered during a study of radiation and T cells in renal cell carcinoma. Study results and caveats: Dominant CDR3 motifs were more common in irradiated tumors than controls. Compared with controls, irradiated tumors showed greater TCR clonality.

As to treatment: treatment-naive control, cytoreductive nephrectomy. This renal cell carcinoma was of the clear cell type. Sequenced control tumors were from 11 males and several females, median age roughly 60. On this clone: Its specificity is not known.

The CDR3 runs to 13 residues. Germline values: CDR1 MGHRA, CDR2 YSYEKL. V dropped 1 base and J dropped 1 base, with 5 bases sitting between them. Libraries were prepared by immunoSEQ multiplex PCR; TCRdb keeps only in-frame clonotypes and omits some of them. Of some 20,000 clones listed, around 50% are singletons. The source of this sequence is a human donor with renal cell carcinoma. This chain connects TRBV4-1 to TRBJ2-7, with a possible D match to TRBD2 (5 bases). This material consisted of tumor tissue, taken from a patient whose treatment was nephrectomy without radiotherapy. The CDR3 DNA follows: TGCGCCAGCAGCCAAGGCGGGTCCTACGAGCAGTACTTC. It encodes CASSQGGSYEQYF.